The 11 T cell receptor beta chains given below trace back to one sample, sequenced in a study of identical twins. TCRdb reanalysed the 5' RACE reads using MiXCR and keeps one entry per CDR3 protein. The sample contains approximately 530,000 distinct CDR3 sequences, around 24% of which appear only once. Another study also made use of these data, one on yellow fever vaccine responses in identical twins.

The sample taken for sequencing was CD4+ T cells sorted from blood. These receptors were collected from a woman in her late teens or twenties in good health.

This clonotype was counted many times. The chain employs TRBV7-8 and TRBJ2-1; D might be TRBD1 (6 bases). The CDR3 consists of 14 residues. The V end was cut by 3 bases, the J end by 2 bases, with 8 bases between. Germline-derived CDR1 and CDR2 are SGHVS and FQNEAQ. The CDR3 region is CASSFGGPYNEQFF. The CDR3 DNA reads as TGTGCCAGCAGCTTTGGGGGCCCCTACAATGAGCAGTTCTTC.

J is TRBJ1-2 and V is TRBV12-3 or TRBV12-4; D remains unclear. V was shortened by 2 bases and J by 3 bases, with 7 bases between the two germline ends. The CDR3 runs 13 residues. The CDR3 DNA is TGTGCCAGCAGTTTATTGTCCTACTATGGCTACACCTTC. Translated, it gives CASSLLSYYGYTF.

The CDR3 region is CASSVKRRGTVSSKETQYF. The CDR3 DNA is TGTGCCAGCAGCGTCAAAAGAAGAGGGACAGTGAGTTCTAAAGAGACCCAGTACTTC. The V gene is TRBV21-1, the J gene TRBJ2-5; the table's D gene call, TRBD1, was not cross checked with the DNA. TRBV21-1 is listed as a pseudogene. The CDR3 spans 19 residues.

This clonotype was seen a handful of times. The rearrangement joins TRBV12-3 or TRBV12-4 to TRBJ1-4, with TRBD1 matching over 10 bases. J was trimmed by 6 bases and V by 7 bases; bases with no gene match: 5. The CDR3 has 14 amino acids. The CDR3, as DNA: TGTGCCAGCACCCCCGGGACAGGGGATGAAAAACTGTTTTTT. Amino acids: CASTPGTGDEKLFF.

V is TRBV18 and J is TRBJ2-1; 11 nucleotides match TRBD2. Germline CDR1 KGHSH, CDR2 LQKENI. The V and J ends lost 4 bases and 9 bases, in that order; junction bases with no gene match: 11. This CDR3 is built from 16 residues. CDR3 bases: TGTGCCAGCTCACTTCCCGGGACTAGCGGTCCCGTTGAGCAGTTCTTC. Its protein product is CASSLPGTSGPVEQFF.

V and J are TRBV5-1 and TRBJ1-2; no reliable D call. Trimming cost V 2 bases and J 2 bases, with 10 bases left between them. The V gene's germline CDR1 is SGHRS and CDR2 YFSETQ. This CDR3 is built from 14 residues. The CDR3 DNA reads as TGCGCCAGCAGCTTACATTCACAGAACTATGGCTACACCTTC. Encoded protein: CASSLHSQNYGYTF.

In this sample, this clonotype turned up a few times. The CDR3 DNA reads TGCAGTGCTAGAGGACGTTCGGGGGAGAGCTCCTACGAGCAGTACTTC. It encodes CSARGRSGESSYEQYF. J is TRBJ2-7 and V is TRBV20-1; D may be TRBD2 (6 bases). Germline loops: CDR1 DFQATT, CDR2 SNEGSKA (reference sequence). The CDR3 runs to 16 residues. Trimming left V 1 base short and J 0 bases short, with 16 bases between.

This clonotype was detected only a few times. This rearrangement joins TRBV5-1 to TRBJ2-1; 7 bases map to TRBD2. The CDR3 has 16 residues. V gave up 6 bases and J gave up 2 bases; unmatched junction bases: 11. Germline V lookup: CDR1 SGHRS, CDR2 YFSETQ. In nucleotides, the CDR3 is TGCGCCAGCACCATCGTGGGCGGGAGTCCCTACAATGAGCAGTTCTTC. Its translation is CASTIVGGSPYNEQFF.

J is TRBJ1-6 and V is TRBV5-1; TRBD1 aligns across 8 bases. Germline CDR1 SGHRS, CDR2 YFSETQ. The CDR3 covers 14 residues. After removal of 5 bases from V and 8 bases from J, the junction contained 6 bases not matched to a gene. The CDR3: CASSSGTGDSPLHF. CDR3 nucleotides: TGCGCCAGCAGTTCCGGGACAGGAGATTCACCCCTCCACTTT.

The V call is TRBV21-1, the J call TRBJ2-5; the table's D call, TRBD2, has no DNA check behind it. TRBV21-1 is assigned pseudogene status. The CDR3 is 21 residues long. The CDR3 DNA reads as TGTGCCAGCAGCCTCCCCGACGATAAATTCACAACGGCCCGGAACTTAGAGGCCCAGTACTTC. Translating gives CASSLPDDKFTTARNLEAQYF.

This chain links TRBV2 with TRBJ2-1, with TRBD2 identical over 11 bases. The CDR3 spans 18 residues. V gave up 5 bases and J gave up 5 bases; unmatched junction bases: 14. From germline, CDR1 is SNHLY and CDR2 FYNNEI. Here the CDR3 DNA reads TGTGCCAGCAGTTTAGGGTCCGGGGGGACTAGCGGAAACAATGAGCAGTTCTTC. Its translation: CASSLGSGGTSGNNEQFF.